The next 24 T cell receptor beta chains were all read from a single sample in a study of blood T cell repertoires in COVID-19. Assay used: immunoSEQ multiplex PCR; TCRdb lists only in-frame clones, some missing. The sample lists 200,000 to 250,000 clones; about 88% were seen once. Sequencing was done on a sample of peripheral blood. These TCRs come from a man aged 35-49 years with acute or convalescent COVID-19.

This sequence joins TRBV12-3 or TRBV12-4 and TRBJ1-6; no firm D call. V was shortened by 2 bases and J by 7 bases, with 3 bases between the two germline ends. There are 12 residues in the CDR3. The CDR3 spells CASSLLNSPLHF. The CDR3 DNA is TGTGCCAGCAGTTTACTGAATTCACCCCTCCACTTT.

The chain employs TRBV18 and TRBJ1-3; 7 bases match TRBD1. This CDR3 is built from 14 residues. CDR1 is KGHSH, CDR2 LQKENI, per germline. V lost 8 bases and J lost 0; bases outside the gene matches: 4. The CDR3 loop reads CASSRDSSGNTIYF. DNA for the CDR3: TGTGCCAGCAGCCGGGACAGCTCTGGAAACACCATATATTTT.

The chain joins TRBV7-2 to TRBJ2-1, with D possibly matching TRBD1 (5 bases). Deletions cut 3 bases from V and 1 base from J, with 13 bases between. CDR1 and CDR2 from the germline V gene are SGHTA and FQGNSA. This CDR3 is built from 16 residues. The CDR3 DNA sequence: TGTGCCAGCAGCTTGTACAGGATTATTTCCTACAATGAGCAGTTCTTC. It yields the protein CASSLYRIISYNEQFF.

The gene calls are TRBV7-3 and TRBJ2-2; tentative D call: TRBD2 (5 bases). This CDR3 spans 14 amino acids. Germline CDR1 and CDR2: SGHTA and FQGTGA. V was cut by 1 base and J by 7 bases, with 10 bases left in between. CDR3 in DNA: TGTGCCAGCAGCTTAAAGGTGGGAGACGGGGAGCTGTTTTTT. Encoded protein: CASSLKVGDGELFF.

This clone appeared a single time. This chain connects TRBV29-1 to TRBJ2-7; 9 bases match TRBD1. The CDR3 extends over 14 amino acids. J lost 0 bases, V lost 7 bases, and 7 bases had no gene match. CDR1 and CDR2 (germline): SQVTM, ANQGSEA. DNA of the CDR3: TGCAGCGCAAAGGGACAGGGTAGCTCCTACGAGCAGTACTTC. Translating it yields CSAKGQGSSYEQYF.

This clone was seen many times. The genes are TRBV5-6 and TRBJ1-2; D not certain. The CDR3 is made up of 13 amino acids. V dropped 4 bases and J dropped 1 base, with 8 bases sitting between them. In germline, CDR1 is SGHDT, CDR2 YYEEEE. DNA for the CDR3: TGTGCCAGCAGCGCGGACTTTAACTATGGCTACACCTTC. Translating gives CASSADFNYGYTF. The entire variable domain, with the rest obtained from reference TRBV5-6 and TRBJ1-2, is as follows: DAGVTQSPTHLIKTRGQQVTLRCSPKSGHDTVSWYQQALGQGPQFIFQYYEEEERQRGNFPDRFSGHQFPNYSSELNVNALLLGDSALYLCASSADFNYGYTFGSGTRLTVV.

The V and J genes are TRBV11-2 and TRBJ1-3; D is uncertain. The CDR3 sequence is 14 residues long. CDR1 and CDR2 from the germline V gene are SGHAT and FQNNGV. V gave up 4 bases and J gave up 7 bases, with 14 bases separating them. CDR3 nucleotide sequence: TGTGCCAGCAGCTGGGCGAGACGTCAGAACACCATATATTTT. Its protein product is CASSWARRQNTIYF.

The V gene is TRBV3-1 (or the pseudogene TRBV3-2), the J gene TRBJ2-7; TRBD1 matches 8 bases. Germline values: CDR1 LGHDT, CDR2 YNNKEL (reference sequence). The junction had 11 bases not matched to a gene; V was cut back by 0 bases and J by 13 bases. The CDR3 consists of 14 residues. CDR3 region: CASSQEGQGGVQYF. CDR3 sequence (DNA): TGTGCCAGCAGCCAAGAAGGACAGGGTGGAGTACAATACTTC.

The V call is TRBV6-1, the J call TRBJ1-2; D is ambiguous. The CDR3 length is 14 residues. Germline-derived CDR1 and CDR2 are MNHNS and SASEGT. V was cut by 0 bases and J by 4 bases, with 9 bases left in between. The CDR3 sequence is CASSEAEVPYGYTF. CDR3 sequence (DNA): TGTGCCAGCAGTGAAGCGGAGGTACCCTATGGCTACACCTTC.

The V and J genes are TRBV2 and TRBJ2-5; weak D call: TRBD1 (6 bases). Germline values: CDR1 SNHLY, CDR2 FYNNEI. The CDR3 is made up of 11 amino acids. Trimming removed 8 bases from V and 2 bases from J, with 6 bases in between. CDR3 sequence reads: CASGQQETQYF. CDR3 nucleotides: TGTGCCAGCGGACAGCAAGAGACCCAGTACTTC.

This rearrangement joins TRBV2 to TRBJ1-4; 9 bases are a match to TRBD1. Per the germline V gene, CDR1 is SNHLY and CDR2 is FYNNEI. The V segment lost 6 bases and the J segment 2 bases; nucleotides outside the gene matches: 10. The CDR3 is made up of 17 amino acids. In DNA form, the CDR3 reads TGTGCCAGCAGACAGGGGGCAAGTCGTAGGACTAATGAAAAACTGTTTTTT. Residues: CASRQGASRRTNEKLFF.

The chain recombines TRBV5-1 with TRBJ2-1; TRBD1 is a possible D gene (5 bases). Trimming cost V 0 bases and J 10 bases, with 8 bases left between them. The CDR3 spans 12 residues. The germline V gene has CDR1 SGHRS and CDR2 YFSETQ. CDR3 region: CASSLGTGEQFF. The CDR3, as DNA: TGCGCCAGCAGCTTGGGCACAGGAGAGCAGTTCTTC.

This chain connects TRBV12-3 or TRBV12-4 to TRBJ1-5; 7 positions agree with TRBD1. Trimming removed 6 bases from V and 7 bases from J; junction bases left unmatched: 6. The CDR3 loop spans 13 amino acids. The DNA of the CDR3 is TGTGCCAGCAGACCACAGGGGTGGCAGCCCCAGCATTTT. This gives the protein CASRPQGWQPQHF.

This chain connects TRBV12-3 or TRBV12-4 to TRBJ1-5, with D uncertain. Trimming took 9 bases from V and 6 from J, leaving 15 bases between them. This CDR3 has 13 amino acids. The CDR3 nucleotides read TGTGCCAGTGATACAAGGGAGGGTCAGCCCCAGCATTTT. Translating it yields CASDTREGQPQHF.

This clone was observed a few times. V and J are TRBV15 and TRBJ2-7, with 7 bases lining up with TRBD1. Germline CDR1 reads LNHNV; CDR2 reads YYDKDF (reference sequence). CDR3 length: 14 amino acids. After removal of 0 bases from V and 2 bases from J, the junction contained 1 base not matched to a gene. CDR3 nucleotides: TGTGCCACCAGCAGAGATACAGGGGCCTACGAGCAGTACTTC. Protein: CATSRDTGAYEQYF.

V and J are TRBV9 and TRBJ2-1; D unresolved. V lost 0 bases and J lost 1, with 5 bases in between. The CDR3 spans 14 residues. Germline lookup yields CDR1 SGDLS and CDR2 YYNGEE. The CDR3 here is CASSVALSYNEQFF. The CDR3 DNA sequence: TGTGCCAGCAGCGTAGCCCTTTCCTACAATGAGCAGTTCTTC.

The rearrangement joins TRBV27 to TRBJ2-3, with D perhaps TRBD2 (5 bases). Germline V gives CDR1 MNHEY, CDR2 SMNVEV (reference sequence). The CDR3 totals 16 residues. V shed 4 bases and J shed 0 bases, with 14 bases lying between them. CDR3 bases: TGTGCCAGCAGTTATAAAGCGGTGCCTAGCACAGATACGCAGTATTTT. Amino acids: CASSYKAVPSTDTQYF.

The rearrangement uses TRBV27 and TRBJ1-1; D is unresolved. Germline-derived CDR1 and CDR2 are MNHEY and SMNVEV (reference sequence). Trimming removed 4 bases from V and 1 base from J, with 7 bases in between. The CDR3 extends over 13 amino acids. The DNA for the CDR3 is TGTGCCAGCAGTTCGGTCGCGAACACTGAAGCTTTCTTT. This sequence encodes CASSSVANTEAFF.

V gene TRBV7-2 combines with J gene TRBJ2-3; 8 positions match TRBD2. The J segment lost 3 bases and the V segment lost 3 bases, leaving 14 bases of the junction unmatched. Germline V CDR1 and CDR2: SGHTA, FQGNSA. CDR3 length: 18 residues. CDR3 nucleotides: TGTGCCAGCAGCTTCGGGACTAGATTTAGTGGGATGACAGATACGCAGTATTTT. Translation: CASSFGTRFSGMTDTQYF. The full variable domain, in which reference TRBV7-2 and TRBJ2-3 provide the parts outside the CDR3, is GAGVSQSPSNKVTEKGKDVELRCDPISGHTALYWYRQSLGQGLEFLIYFQGNSAPDKSGLPSDRFSAERTGGSVSTLTIQRTQQEDSAVYLCASSFGTRFSGMTDTQYFGPGTRLTVL.

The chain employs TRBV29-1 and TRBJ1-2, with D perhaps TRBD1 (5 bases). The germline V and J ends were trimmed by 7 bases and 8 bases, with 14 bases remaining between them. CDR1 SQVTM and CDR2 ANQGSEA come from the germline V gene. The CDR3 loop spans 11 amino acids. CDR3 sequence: CSARDWWGYTF. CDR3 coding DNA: TGCAGCGCCCGGGACTGGTGGGGCTACACCTTC.

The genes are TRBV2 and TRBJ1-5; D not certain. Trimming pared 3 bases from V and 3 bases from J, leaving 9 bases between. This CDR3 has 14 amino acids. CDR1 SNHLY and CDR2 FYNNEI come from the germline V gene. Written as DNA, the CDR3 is TGTGCCAGCAGTGAGGTGACATCCAATCAGCCCCAGCATTTT. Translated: CASSEVTSNQPQHF.

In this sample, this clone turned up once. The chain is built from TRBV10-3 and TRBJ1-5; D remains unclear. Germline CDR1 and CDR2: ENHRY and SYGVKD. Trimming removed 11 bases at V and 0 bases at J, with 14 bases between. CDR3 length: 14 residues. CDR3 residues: CALNSVDSNQPQHF. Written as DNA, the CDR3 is TGTGCCCTTAACAGTGTAGATAGCAATCAGCCCCAGCATTTT.

CDR3 nucleotide sequence: TGTGCCAGCAGTTTAAGCAGGGTAGACGAAAAACTGTTTTTT. This encodes CASSLSRVDEKLFF. The chain joins TRBV28 to TRBJ1-4, with a weak D call TRBD1 (5 bases). V was pared by 2 bases and J by 8 bases, with 12 bases between. This CDR3 comprises 14 residues. Germline CDR1 MDHEN, CDR2 SYDVKM.

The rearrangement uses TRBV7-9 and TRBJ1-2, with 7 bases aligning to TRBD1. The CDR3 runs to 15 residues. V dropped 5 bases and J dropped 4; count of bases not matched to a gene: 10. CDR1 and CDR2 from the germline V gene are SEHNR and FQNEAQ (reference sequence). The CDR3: CASSLNLDRSYGYTF. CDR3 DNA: TGTGCCAGCAGCCTAAATTTGGACAGGTCCTATGGCTACACCTTC.